The 8 T cell receptor beta chains listed next were all sequenced from one sample in a study of shared clonotypes between healthy human individuals. The protocol was immunoSEQ multiplex PCR, while the TCRdb copy is restricted to in-frame clones and leaves out a portion. The sample records a few million clones, over 85% being singletons. Sequencing was performed on naive CD4+ T cells from PBMCs. Subset here: CD45RA+ positively selected. These receptors originate from a young man in good health. Some clones in this sample may be carry-over from other donors' samples.

CDR3 coding DNA: TGTGCCAGCAGAACCTCTGGGACAGGGTCCTATGGCTACACCTTC. Its protein product is CASRTSGTGSYGYTF. V usage is TRBV28 and J usage is TRBJ1-2; 9 bases are shared with TRBD1. This CDR3 has 15 residues. Germline loops: CDR1 MDHEN, CDR2 SYDVKM. Germline trimming cut 6 bases from V and 4 bases from J; bases unmatched to any gene: 9.

A note on this clone: The identical CDR3 is also encoded by other nucleotide sequences in the sample. This rearrangement joins TRBV5-8 to TRBJ2-1; 7 bases match TRBD1. V lost 3 bases to trimming and J lost 4 bases; unmatched junction nucleotides: 4. CDR1 is SGHTS, CDR2 YDEGEE, per germline. The CDR3 has 14 amino acids. This CDR3 is CASSWTGAYNEQFF. DNA for the CDR3: TGTGCCAGCAGCTGGACAGGAGCTTACAATGAGCAGTTCTTC.

This clone was found once. This rearrangement joins TRBV29-1 to TRBJ2-1; 12 bases line up with TRBD2. V lost 3 bases, J lost 15 bases, and 18 bases stayed unmatched. This CDR3 spans 16 amino acids. Germline CDR1 is SQVTM and CDR2 is ANQGSEA. CDR3 sequence (DNA): TGCAGCGTTGATCAGGGTCTAGCGGGAGGGCCTCAAGGTCTGTTCTTC. Translated, it gives CSVDQGLAGGPQGLFF.

The chain uses TRBV2 and TRBJ1-4; no firm D call. The V gene lost 0 bases and the J gene lost 2 bases, with 16 bases spanning the gap. The CDR3 is 18 residues long. CDR1 and CDR2 (germline): SNHLY, FYNNEI. CDR3 protein: CASSEAVLLAWTNEKLFF. The CDR3, as DNA: TGTGCCAGCAGTGAAGCGGTTTTGTTGGCTTGGACTAATGAAAAACTGTTTTTT. The full variable domain, in which reference TRBV2 and TRBJ1-4 provide the parts outside the CDR3, is EPEVTQTPSHQVTQMGQEVILRCVPISNHLYFYWYRQILGQKVEFLVSFYNNEISEKSEIFDDQFSVERPDGSNFTLKIRSTKLEDSAMYFCASSEAVLLAWTNEKLFFGSGTQLSVL.

This rearrangement joins TRBV7-8 to TRBJ2-7; D remains ambiguous. Trimming left V 5 bases short and J 4 bases short, with 15 bases between. The germline gives CDR1 SGHVS, CDR2 FQNEAQ. The CDR3 extends over 14 amino acids. CDR3 nucleotides: TGTGCCAGCAGCCCCCGGCAGATCGGGTACGAGCAGTACTTC. Amino acids: CASSPRQIGYEQYF.

In the case of this clone: Other nucleotide sequences in the sample specify the same CDR3. CDR3 nucleotides: TGCAGCGCCGGGACAGGCGCTGGAAACACCATATATTTT. Protein product: CSAGTGAGNTIYF. The V gene is TRBV29-1, the J gene TRBJ1-3; 8 bases match TRBD1. Germline trimming cut 7 bases from V and 2 bases from J; bases unmatched to any gene: 4. Germline-derived CDR1 and CDR2 are SQVTM and ANQGSEA. CDR3 length equals 13 residues.

A word on this clone: This specimen includes other DNA sequences encoding the same CDR3. The J gene is TRBJ2-7, the V gene TRBV5-1, with 16 bases lining up with TRBD2. Unmatched junction bases numbered 5, after V lost 4 bases and J lost 4 bases. There are 16 residues in the CDR3. CDR1 SGHRS and CDR2 YFSETQ come from the germline V gene. CDR3 sequence (DNA): TGCGCCAGCAGCCTGGGACTAGCGGGAGGGCCGTACGAGCAGTACTTC. It encodes CASSLGLAGGPYEQYF.

The rearrangement uses TRBV9 and TRBJ2-3; D call uncertain. The V gene's germline CDR1 is SGDLS and CDR2 YYNGEE. Trimming removed 0 bases at V and 6 bases at J, with 14 bases between. CDR3 length: 15 residues. The CDR3 nucleotides read TGTGCCAGCAGCGTAGCTCCTAGGCAGTCCGATACGCAGTATTTT. Translating gives CASSVAPRQSDTQYF.